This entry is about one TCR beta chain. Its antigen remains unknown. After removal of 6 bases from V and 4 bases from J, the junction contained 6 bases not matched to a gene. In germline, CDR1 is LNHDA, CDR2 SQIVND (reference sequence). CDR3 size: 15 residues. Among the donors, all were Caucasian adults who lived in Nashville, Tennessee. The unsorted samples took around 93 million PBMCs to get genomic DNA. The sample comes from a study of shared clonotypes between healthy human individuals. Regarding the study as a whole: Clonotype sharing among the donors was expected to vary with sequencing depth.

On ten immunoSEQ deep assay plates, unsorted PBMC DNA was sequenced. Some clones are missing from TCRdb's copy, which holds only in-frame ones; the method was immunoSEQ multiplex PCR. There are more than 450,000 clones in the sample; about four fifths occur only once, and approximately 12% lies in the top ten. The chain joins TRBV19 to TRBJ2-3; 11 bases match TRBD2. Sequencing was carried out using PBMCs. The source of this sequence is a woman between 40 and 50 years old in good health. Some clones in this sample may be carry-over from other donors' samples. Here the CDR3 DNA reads TGTGCCAGTAGCCTCCTAGCGGGAGGCCCAGATACGCAGTATTTT. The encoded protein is CASSLLAGGPDTQYF.